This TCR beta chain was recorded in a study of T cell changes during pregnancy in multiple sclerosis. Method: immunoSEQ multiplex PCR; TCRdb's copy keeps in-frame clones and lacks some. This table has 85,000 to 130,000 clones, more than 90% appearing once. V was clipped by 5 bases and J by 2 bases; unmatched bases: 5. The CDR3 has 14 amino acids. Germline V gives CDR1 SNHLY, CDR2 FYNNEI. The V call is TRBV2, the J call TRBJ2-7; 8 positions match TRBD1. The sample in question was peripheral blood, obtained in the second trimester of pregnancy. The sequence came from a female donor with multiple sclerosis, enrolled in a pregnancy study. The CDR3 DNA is TGTGCCAGCAGTCGTCAGACAGGGGCCTACGAGCAGTACTTC. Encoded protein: CASSRQTGAYEQYF.